This TCR beta chain is from a study of blood T cell repertoires in COVID-19. Looking at the study overall: Donors in the United States, Italy and Spain gave samples during acute or convalescent COVID-19. The cDNA or gDNA used as material had been derived from T cells, B-cell-depleted T cells, or PBMCs.

Germline V CDR1 and CDR2: SNHLY, FYNNEI. The CDR3 is made up of 22 amino acids. V lost 6 bases to trimming and J lost 0 bases; unmatched junction nucleotides: 22. Per the study methods: Estimated nucleated cell counts came from reference gene primer amplification. TCRdb's copy holds only in-frame clones and misses some; the assay was immunoSEQ multiplex PCR. The V and J calls and clone size were taken over from that table, and D and trimming were inferred from the DNA. This sample has around 170,000 clones, with about 86% found just once. This sequence originates from a man aged 25-45 years with active or convalescent COVID-19. The sequencing sample was made of peripheral blood. The rearrangement uses TRBV2 and TRBJ2-2, with 10 bases lining up with TRBD2. The CDR3: CASSQTVPASGSRSANTGELFF. CDR3 in DNA: TGTGCCAGCAGCCAAACGGTCCCGGCTAGCGGGAGTCGATCGGCGAACACCGGGGAGCTGTTTTTT.